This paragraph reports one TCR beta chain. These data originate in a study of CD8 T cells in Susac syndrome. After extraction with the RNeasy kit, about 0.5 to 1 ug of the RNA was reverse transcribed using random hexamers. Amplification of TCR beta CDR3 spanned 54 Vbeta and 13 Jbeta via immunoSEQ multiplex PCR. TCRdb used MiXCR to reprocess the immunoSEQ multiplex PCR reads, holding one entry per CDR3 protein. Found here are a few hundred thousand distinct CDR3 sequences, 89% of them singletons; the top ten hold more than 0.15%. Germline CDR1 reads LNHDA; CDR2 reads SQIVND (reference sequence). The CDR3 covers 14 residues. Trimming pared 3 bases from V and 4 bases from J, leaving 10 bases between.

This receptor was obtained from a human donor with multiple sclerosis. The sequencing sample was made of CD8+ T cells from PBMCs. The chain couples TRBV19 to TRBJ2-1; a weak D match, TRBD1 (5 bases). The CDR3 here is CASSIRGRYNEQFF. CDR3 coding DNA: TGTGCCAGTAGTATTAGGGGAAGATACAATGAGCAGTTCTTC.